The source of this T cell receptor (beta chain) is a study of shared clonotypes between healthy human individuals. Caucasian adults living in Nashville, Tennessee, provided all samples. Sequenced by immunoSEQ multiplex PCR; TCRdb stores in-frame clones only, minus some. In the table there are over a million clones, around 97% of which are singletons. Trimming removed 2 bases at V and 5 bases at J, with 14 bases between. Germline CDR1 reads SGHDN; CDR2 reads FVKESK. CDR3 length: 15 amino acids. The chain is built from TRBV14 and TRBJ2-3; possibly TRBD1 for D (5 bases). The sequence derives from a man aged 25-45 years in good health. The sequenced material came from naive CD4+ T cells sorted from blood. Subset here: CD45RA+ positively selected. This CDR3 is CASSQRAGFEDTQYF. For the CDR3, the DNA is TGTGCCAGCAGCCAAAGGGCAGGGTTTGAAGATACGCAGTATTTT.